Below are 30 T cell receptor beta chains sequenced from a single sample in a study of Ad26.COV2.S vaccination and SARS-CoV-2 variants. As for treatment: 19 received Ad26.COV2.S at low or high dose, single or two shots; about 5 received placebo; per-sample allocation not given. Samples were taken on day 63 after the first vaccine or placebo injection. Here immunoSEQ multiplex PCR was the method, and the copy in TCRdb shows in-frame clones only, minus some. Of some 340,000 clones listed, 70% to 90% were seen once; the top ten hold roughly 1.9%. The specimen was peripheral blood, collected in a trial of Ad26.COV2.S vaccine versus placebo. These receptors all stem from a person between 18 and 59 years old who received the Ad26.COV2.S COVID-19 vaccine or a placebo.

The V call is TRBV7-2, the J call TRBJ2-7; D not resolved. Germline V CDR1 and CDR2: SGHTA, FQGNSA. The CDR3 consists of 11 residues. The V gene lost 5 bases and the J gene lost 3 bases, with 5 bases spanning the gap. The CDR3 protein is CASSLHYEQYF. CDR3 DNA: TGTGCCAGCAGCCTCCACTACGAGCAGTACTTC.

This chain uses TRBV6-5 with TRBJ2-3; a weak D match, TRBD2 (5 bases). The V end was cut by 5 bases, the J end by 0 bases, with 12 bases between. Per germline, CDR1 MNHEY and CDR2 SVGAGI. There are 15 residues in the CDR3. The CDR3: CASSHRGSSTDTQYF. CDR3 bases: TGTGCCAGCAGTCACCGAGGGTCGAGCACAGATACGCAGTATTTT.

The chain combines TRBV27 with TRBJ2-3; D is ambiguous. Trimming cost V 5 bases and J 2 bases, with 26 bases left between them. CDR1 and CDR2 (germline): MNHEY, SMNVEV (reference sequence). The CDR3 consists of 19 residues. The CDR3 loop reads CASSLLLSGALKDTDTQYF. DNA for the CDR3: TGTGCCAGCAGTCTTTTATTAAGTGGCGCACTCAAAGACACAGATACGCAGTATTTT.

A few counts support this clone. The rearrangement joins TRBV2 to TRBJ2-7; 9 nucleotides agree with TRBD1. Germline CDR1 and CDR2: SNHLY and FYNNEI. Germline trimming cut 6 bases from V and 5 bases from J; bases unmatched to any gene: 8. The CDR3 consists of 14 residues. CDR3 sequence reads: CASSRSGQGNEQYF. In nucleotides, the CDR3 is TGTGCCAGCAGCAGGTCGGGACAGGGTAACGAGCAGTACTTC.

The gene calls are TRBV4-3 and TRBJ2-7; D is unclear. V was shortened by 2 bases and J by 6 bases, with 11 bases between the two germline ends. The CDR3 is 13 residues long. Germline V CDR1 and CDR2: LGHNA, YSLEER. The CDR3 DNA reads TGCGCCAGCAGCCAAATTTCCGGATCCGAGCAGTACTTC. Translated, it gives CASSQISGSEQYF.

This rearrangement joins TRBV6-6 to TRBJ1-1, with D possibly matching TRBD1 (6 bases). V was trimmed by 5 bases and J by 1 base, leaving 8 bases between them. The germline CDR1 and CDR2 sequences are MNHNY and SVGAGI (reference sequence). This CDR3 has 13 amino acids. The CDR3 here is CASSRTENTEAFF. CDR3 sequence (DNA): TGTGCCAGCAGTCGGACAGAGAACACTGAAGCTTTCTTT.

V is TRBV30 and J is TRBJ2-3; D gene uncertain. Between the trimmed V and J ends, which lost 3 bases and 1 base, there was a span of 11 bases. Germline V gene sequence: CDR1 GTSNPN, CDR2 SVGIG (reference sequence). The CDR3 has 14 amino acids. The CDR3 DNA follows: TGTGCCTGGAGAGCAGGTCGTCGCACAGATACGCAGTATTTT. It encodes CAWRAGRRTDTQYF.

The chain recombines TRBV5-4 with TRBJ2-2; a weak D match, TRBD1 (5 bases). V was cut by 0 bases and J by 4 bases, with 13 bases left in between. This CDR3 spans 16 amino acids. Per germline, CDR1 SGHNT and CDR2 YYREEE (reference sequence). The CDR3 loop reads CASSLVGAEFTGELFF. The CDR3 region has the DNA TGTGCCAGCAGCTTGGTTGGGGCCGAATTCACCGGGGAGCTGTTTTTT.

The rearrangement links TRBV2 to TRBJ1-1; D perhaps matches TRBD1 (5 bases). The CDR3 has 15 residues. Germline CDR1 is SNHLY and CDR2 is FYNNEI. V shed 5 bases and J shed 1 base, with 14 bases lying between them. This CDR3 is CASSRLQASNTEAFF. The CDR3 region has the DNA TGTGCCAGCAGTCGGTTACAGGCTTCGAACACTGAAGCTTTCTTT.

The chain combines TRBV2 with TRBJ1-1; perhaps TRBD1 as D (6 bases). Per the germline V gene, CDR1 is SNHLY and CDR2 is FYNNEI. The CDR3 consists of 12 residues. Trimming removed 5 bases at V and 7 bases at J, with 11 bases between. CDR3 amino acids: CASSSRGFEAFF. For the CDR3, the DNA is TGTGCCAGCAGTTCTAGGGGGTTTGAAGCTTTCTTT. The full variable domain, with the rest looked up from reference TRBV2 and TRBJ1-1, is EPEVTQTPSHQVTQMGQEVILRCVPISNHLYFYWYRQILGQKVEFLVSFYNNEISEKSEIFDDQFSVERPDGSNFTLKIRSTKLEDSAMYFCASSSRGFEAFFGQGTRLTVV.

The gene calls are TRBV7-2 and TRBJ2-7, with 13 bases that match TRBD2. Germline assignment: CDR1 SGHTA and CDR2 FQGNSA. This CDR3 contains 16 residues. The J segment lost 4 bases and the V segment lost 2 bases, leaving 5 bases of the junction unmatched. The CDR3 reads CASSLTSGGAVYEQYF. The DNA for the CDR3 is TGTGCCAGCAGCTTAACTAGCGGGGGGGCCGTTTACGAGCAGTACTTC.

This clone was seen a handful of times. Here the CDR3 reads CASSYGRQNTGELFF. CDR3 nucleotide sequence: TGTGCCAGCAGTTACGGCCGACAGAACACCGGGGAGCTGTTTTTT. The chain recombines TRBV6-2 or TRBV6-3 with TRBJ2-2; no firm D call. Germline V CDR1 and CDR2: MNHEY, SVGEGT. The CDR3 extends over 15 amino acids. V lost 2 bases, J lost 1 base, and 8 bases lay in between.

V gene TRBV3-1 (or the pseudogene TRBV3-2) combines with J gene TRBJ2-7; unclear D gene. V lost 4 bases and J 3 bases, leaving 13 bases between the germline ends. This CDR3 has 14 residues. Per the germline V gene, CDR1 is LGHDT and CDR2 is YNNKEL (reference sequence). The CDR3 bases are TGTGCCAGCAGCCCCTCCCCAACTGACTACGAGCAGTACTTC. This gives the protein CASSPSPTDYEQYF.

V gene TRBV2 combines with J gene TRBJ2-3; D is uncertain. The germline gives CDR1 SNHLY, CDR2 FYNNEI. The ends were cut back, 2 bases at V and 1 base at J, with 7 bases in the middle. The CDR3 is 14 amino acids. The CDR3 DNA reads TGTGCCAGCAGTGAAAGGGCAGGCACAGATACGCAGTATTTT. Translated, it gives CASSERAGTDTQYF. The full variable domain, in which reference TRBV2 and TRBJ2-3 provide the parts outside the CDR3, is EPEVTQTPSHQVTQMGQEVILRCVPISNHLYFYWYRQILGQKVEFLVSFYNNEISEKSEIFDDQFSVERPDGSNFTLKIRSTKLEDSAMYFCASSERAGTDTQYFGPGTRLTVL.

The genes are TRBV14 and TRBJ2-1, with 10 nucleotides matching TRBD2. The CDR3 has 16 amino acids. J gave up 5 bases and V 3 bases, and 7 bases lay outside the gene matches. CDR1 and CDR2 from the germline V gene are SGHDN and FVKESK. CDR3 sequence: CASSHLQRGGNNEQFF. The CDR3 bases are TGTGCCAGCAGCCACCTACAGCGGGGGGGAAACAATGAGCAGTTCTTC. Supplemented by reference TRBV14 and TRBJ2-1, the full variable domain reads EAGVTQFPSHSVIEKGQTVTLRCDPISGHDNLYWYRRVMGKEIKFLLHFVKESKQDESGMPNNRFLAERTGGTYSTLKVQPAELEDSGVYFCASSHLQRGGNNEQFFGPGTRLTVL.

The chain links TRBV5-4 to TRBJ1-5; 8 nucleotides align to TRBD1. Germline assignment: CDR1 SGHNT and CDR2 YYREEE (reference sequence). The V segment lost 0 bases and the J segment 6 bases; nucleotides outside the gene matches: 5. There are 15 residues in the CDR3. CDR3 DNA sequence: TGTGCCAGCAGCTTGGGGACAGGGATCAGTCAGCCCCAGCATTTT. It specifies CASSLGTGISQPQHF.

V and J are TRBV19 and TRBJ1-5, with D possibly matching TRBD1 (5 bases). CDR3 size: 16 residues. The germline V gene encodes CDR1 LNHDA and CDR2 SQIVND (reference sequence). Trimming shortened V by 5 bases and J by 4 bases, and 18 bases separated the two germline ends. The CDR3, as DNA: TGTGCCAGTAGTTTTCGACAGATGGGTTCAAATCAGCCCCAGCATTTT. Translated, it gives CASSFRQMGSNQPQHF. Together with reference TRBV19 and TRBJ1-5, the CDR3 gives the full variable domain: DGGITQSPKYLFRKEGQNVTLSCEQNLNHDAMYWYRQDPGQGLRLIYYSQIVNDFQKGDIAEGYSVSREKKESFPLTVTSAQKNPTAFYLCASSFRQMGSNQPQHFGDGTRLSIL.

V is TRBV5-1 and J is TRBJ2-2; TRBD2 agrees at 10 bases. CDR1 and CDR2 (germline): SGHRS, YFSETQ. CDR3 length: 17 amino acids. Trimming removed 0 bases from V and 6 bases from J; junction bases left unmatched: 8. CDR3 sequence: CASSLDLGLAPSGELFF. The CDR3, as DNA: TGCGCCAGCAGCTTGGATCTGGGACTAGCGCCCTCCGGGGAGCTGTTTTTT.

The V gene is TRBV11-2, the J gene TRBJ2-3, with 8 bases aligning to TRBD2. V shed 5 bases, J shed 6 bases, and the junction held 7 bases outside the gene matches. The germline V gene has CDR1 SGHAT and CDR2 FQNNGV. The CDR3 totals 14 residues. The CDR3 nucleotides read TGTGCCAGCAGCGGACTAGCAGGGTCCGATACGCAGTATTTT. This gives the protein CASSGLAGSDTQYF.

This clone was counted once. This chain uses TRBV5-1 with TRBJ1-4, with a possible D match to TRBD1 (6 bases). Germline CDR1 is SGHRS and CDR2 is YFSETQ. V shed 7 bases and J shed 0 bases, with 7 bases lying between them. The CDR3 loop spans 13 amino acids. The CDR3 DNA reads as TGCGCCAGCCGGACAGCAACTAATGAAAAACTGTTTTTT. This sequence encodes CASRTATNEKLFF.

The CDR3 reads CASSWGDRPLSGYTF. The CDR3, as DNA: TGTGCCAGCAGCTGGGGGGACAGGCCCCTCAGTGGTTACACCTTC. The chain has TRBV7-2 and TRBJ1-2, with TRBD1 identical over 8 bases. The CDR3 extends over 15 amino acids. After removal of 4 bases from V and 11 bases from J, the junction contained 15 bases not matched to a gene. Germline values: CDR1 SGHTA, CDR2 FQGNSA.

Regarding this clone: One end of the junction is discordant with germline, which a read error may explain. The CDR3 spells CASSLRGQLQHF. DNA of the CDR3: TGTGCCAGCAGCTTGAGAGGACAGCTCCAGCATTTT. This chain joins TRBV5-4 and TRBJ1-5; a possible D gene is TRBD1 (6 bases). The CDR3 contains 12 residues. Germline lookup yields CDR1 SGHNT and CDR2 YYREEE (reference sequence).

The chain has TRBV25-1 and TRBJ2-3, with D perhaps TRBD1 or TRBD2 (5 bases each). In germline, CDR1 is MGHDK, CDR2 SYGVNS. There are 14 residues in the CDR3. Trimming took off 8 bases at V and 0 bases at J, with 12 bases between the two ends. The CDR3 DNA is TGTGCCAGCCGAGGGGCCCTCAGCACAGATACGCAGTATTTT. As protein: CASRGALSTDTQYF.

This chain uses TRBV5-6 with TRBJ2-3, with 10 bases aligning to TRBD1. The germline V gene has CDR1 SGHDT and CDR2 YYEEEE. V dropped 4 bases and J dropped 3; count of bases not matched to a gene: 8. The CDR3 loop spans 16 amino acids. As DNA, the CDR3 is TGTGCCAGCAGCCTGACCGGGACAGGGGAGACAGATACGCAGTATTTT. Its translation: CASSLTGTGETDTQYF. Combining the CDR3 with reference TRBV5-6 and TRBJ2-3 gives the whole variable domain DAGVTQSPTHLIKTRGQQVTLRCSPKSGHDTVSWYQQALGQGPQFIFQYYEEEERQRGNFPDRFSGHQFPNYSSELNVNALLLGDSALYLCASSLTGTGETDTQYFGPGTRLTVL.

The rearrangement links TRBV12-3 or TRBV12-4 to TRBJ2-1, with no clear D. This CDR3 spans 13 amino acids. The germline V and J ends were trimmed by 5 bases and 10 bases, with 15 bases remaining between them. CDR3 loop: CASSDTTLGEQFF. In DNA, the CDR3 is TGTGCCAGCAGTGATACGACCCTCGGGGAGCAGTTCTTC.

V gene TRBV7-8 combines with J gene TRBJ2-1; 9 positions match TRBD2. The CDR3 is 15 residues long. J lost 3 bases, V lost 5 bases, and 5 bases had no gene match. From germline, CDR1 is SGHVS and CDR2 FQNEAQ. For the CDR3, the DNA is TGTGCCAGCAGCCAGCGGGGGGCCCTCTACAATGAGCAGTTCTTC. Its protein is CASSQRGALYNEQFF.

The chain joins TRBV11-2 to TRBJ2-7, with D hard to call. The V end lost 2 bases, the J end lost 4 bases, and 6 bases lay between the germline ends. CDR1 is SGHAT, CDR2 FQNNGV, per germline. There are 12 residues in the CDR3. CDR3 residues: CASSLNIYEQYF. In DNA, the CDR3 is TGTGCCAGCAGCTTAAATATATACGAGCAGTACTTC.

This chain joins TRBV6-5 and TRBJ1-1; D might be TRBD1 (6 bases). The germline CDR1 and CDR2 sequences are MNHEY and SVGAGI. Trimming pared 6 bases from V and 4 bases from J, leaving 12 bases between. The CDR3 contains 13 residues. DNA for the CDR3: TGTGCCAGCAGCGTGGGACAAGTCACTGAAGCTTTCTTT. It codes for CASSVGQVTEAFF.

This clone was observed once. The J gene is TRBJ1-5, the V gene TRBV5-1; no definite D call. Trimming took 0 bases from V and 2 from J, leaving 9 bases between them. CDR1 is SGHRS and CDR2 is YFSETQ in the germline V gene. The CDR3 has 15 residues. This chain's CDR3 is CASSLEGGRNQPQHF. The CDR3 nucleotides are TGCGCCAGCAGCTTGGAAGGCGGCCGCAATCAGCCCCAGCATTTT.

V and J are TRBV2 and TRBJ1-2, with D possibly matching TRBD1 (5 bases). This CDR3 has 15 amino acids. CDR1 is SNHLY, CDR2 FYNNEI, per germline. With 5 bases removed from V and 0 bases from J, the gap between germline ends came to 13 bases. CDR3 region: CASSRRDGSNYGYTF. The CDR3 region has the DNA TGTGCCAGCAGTCGCCGGGACGGCTCTAACTATGGCTACACCTTC.